The TCR beta chain described here comes from a study of shared T cell receptors in the human thymus (dated by TCRdb to the early 2020s). Study-level background: The study examined how self-reactive, shared T-cell receptor alpha chains are generated in the human thymus.

Library preparation was by the immunoSEQ multiplex PCR assay. Here the immuneACCESS table is served through TCRdb, limited to in-frame sequences with V and J called. Missing clones are a known gap in these copies; in checked studies unresolved V genes cover under half, and the rest lacks a known reason. A total of roughly 550,000 clones appear in this sample, 78% of them only once. The ten biggest clones cover more than 0.01% of the sample. The junction shows trimming of 2 bases on V and 0 bases on J, plus 11 bases between the germline ends. CDR1 and CDR2, looked up from the germline V gene, are LGHNA and YNFKEQ. The CDR3 runs 15 amino acids, cysteine and phenylalanine included. Only CDR3 DNA is held: 45 bases, read in frame from base 1. Points on this clone: What this receptor recognizes is not known. No much larger clonotype is one base removed from it; base qualities were not supplied.

The same sample was also used in a study of human thymus T cells. Per that second paper: The donors were immunologically healthy infants in Finland who had open corrective cardiac surgery for congenital heart defects. Thymus tissue was collected as surgical resects that were removed during corrective cardiac surgery. Biased V and J gene segment usage appeared to be present in both thymic and peripheral blood repertoires. Highly overlapping thymic TCR repertoires among unrelated individuals were reported in the related research. The study used 7 to 9 infant thymus samples plus four related peripheral blood samples to characterize TCR alpha and beta repertoires. The cohort included about 6 male and a couple of female infants, with donor ages spanning 7 to 244 days. After being mechanically released from the tissue, thymocytes were kept at -70 degrees C in pellets of about 8.5-30 million cells. Genomic DNA was extracted from frozen cell pellets with a QIAsymphony instrument. Using the immunoSEQ multiplex PCR assay, the TCRB and TCRAD loci were amplified from a standardized quantity of quality-controlled genomic DNA. The amplicons covered the V(D)J region and were long enough to include the CDR3 and to identify the V and J genes. The amplicons were sequenced on an Illumina platform via the commercial immunoSEQ service. Primer bias and sequencing errors were corrected as previously described, and TCRAD and TCRB definitions were based on the IMGT database. Repertoires were analysed with immunoSEQ Analyzer 3.0 and VDJTools, covering basic statistics, V/J segment usage, diversity estimates, rarefaction and pairwise overlap. Diversity was estimated with Chao1, ChaoE, Efron-Thisted, Shannon and inverse Simpson indices, and also on datasets down-sampled to the smallest sample. Repertoire overlap used strict matching of CDR3 nucleotide sequence, V gene and J gene, with Jaccard-based multidimensional scaling clustering. On average, around 780,000 unique TCRB clonotypes were obtained from thymus samples, compared with 75,000 to 90,000 from blood samples.

This TCR was recovered from a boy in the first two years of life with a congenital heart defect. Donor details come from another sample of the same person, matched by shared clones. Sequencing was carried out using thymocytes. The chain employs TRBV4-2 and TRBJ2-7; the D gene identity is not certain. The nucleotides read TGTGCCAGCAGCCAATTATCCAGGAACTCCTACGAGCAGTACTTC. This sequence encodes CASSQLSRNSYEQYF.